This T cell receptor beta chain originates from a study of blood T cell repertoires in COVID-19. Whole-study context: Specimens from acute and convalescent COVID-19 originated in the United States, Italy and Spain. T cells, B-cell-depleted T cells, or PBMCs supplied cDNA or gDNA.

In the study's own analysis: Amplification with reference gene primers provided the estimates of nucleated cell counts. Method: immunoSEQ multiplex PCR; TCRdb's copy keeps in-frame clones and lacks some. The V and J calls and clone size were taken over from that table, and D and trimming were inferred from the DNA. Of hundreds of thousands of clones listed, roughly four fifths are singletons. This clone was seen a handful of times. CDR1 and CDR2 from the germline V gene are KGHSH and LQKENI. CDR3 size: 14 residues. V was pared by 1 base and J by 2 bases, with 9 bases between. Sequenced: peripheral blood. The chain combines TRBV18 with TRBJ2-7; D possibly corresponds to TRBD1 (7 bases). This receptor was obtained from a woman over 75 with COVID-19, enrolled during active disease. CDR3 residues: CASSPRGTAYEQYF. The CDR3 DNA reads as TGTGCCAGCTCACCACGCGGGACAGCCTACGAGCAGTACTTC.